One and the same sample provided the 11 T cell receptor beta chains below, sequenced in a study of control samples from healthy donors and cancer patients. Repertoires were generated with immunoSEQ multiplex PCR, while TCRdb's copy carries only in-frame clones and drops some. The profile shows 100,000 to 150,000 clones, around 90% of them singletons. Sequenced: blood. Receptors originate from a man between 18 and 35 years old in good health.

Within the sample, this clone is medium-sized. J is TRBJ1-1 and V is TRBV4-1; 7 nucleotides line up with TRBD1. J gave up 2 bases and V 3 bases, and 6 bases lay outside the gene matches. CDR1 and CDR2 from the germline V gene are MGHRA and YSYEKL. The CDR3 extends over 15 amino acids. The DNA of the CDR3 is TGCGCCAGCAGCCAGCGGACAGGCTCAAACACTGAAGCTTTCTTT. Translation gives CASSQRTGSNTEAFF.

This sequence joins TRBV4-2 and TRBJ2-3, with D possibly being TRBD1 (6 bases). Trimming stripped 0 bases from V and 1 base from J, with 14 bases between. CDR3 length equals 17 residues. The germline V gene encodes CDR1 LGHNA and CDR2 YNFKEQ. CDR3 protein: CASSQDRAGDGTDTQYF. The CDR3, as DNA: TGTGCCAGCAGCCAAGATAGGGCAGGGGACGGCACAGATACGCAGTATTTT.

The chain combines TRBV7-3 with TRBJ2-1; the match to TRBD2 covers 12 bases. Trimming cost V 2 bases and J 4 bases; bases outside gene matches: 0. CDR1 and CDR2 (germline): SGHTA, FQGTGA. This CDR3 has 15 amino acids. This chain's CDR3 is CASSLGTSGYNEQFF. CDR3 coding DNA: TGTGCCAGCAGCTTAGGGACTAGCGGGTACAATGAGCAGTTCTTC.

The chain uses TRBV6-5 and TRBJ2-3, with D uncertain. The CDR3 consists of 13 residues. CDR1 is MNHEY and CDR2 is SVGAGI in the germline V gene. V was cut by 2 bases and J by 2 bases, with 5 bases left in between. The CDR3 DNA sequence: TGTGCCAGCAGTTACACGGCCACAGATACGCAGTATTTT. Protein product: CASSYTATDTQYF.

The chain joins TRBV4-2 to TRBJ2-7, with 9 positions matching TRBD2. Per the germline V gene, CDR1 is LGHNA and CDR2 is YNFKEQ. V shed 0 bases and J 2 bases; nucleotides not matched to a gene: 2. CDR3 length equals 15 residues. The CDR3 sequence is CASSQERGGAYEQYF. CDR3 nucleotides: TGTGCCAGCAGCCAAGAGCGCGGGGGGGCCTACGAGCAGTACTTC.

The chain carries TRBV9 and TRBJ1-1; D remains unclear. V gave up 0 bases and J gave up 4 bases, with 7 bases separating them. The germline V gene encodes CDR1 SGDLS and CDR2 YYNGEE. The CDR3 totals 13 residues. The CDR3 reads CASSVVGSTEAFF. The CDR3 DNA reads TGTGCCAGCAGCGTAGTAGGGAGCACTGAAGCTTTCTTT.

The chain has TRBV3-1 (or the pseudogene TRBV3-2) and TRBJ1-6; 8 bases fit TRBD1. The CDR3 runs to 16 residues. Trimming removed 4 bases from V and 5 bases from J; junction bases left unmatched: 7. CDR1 LGHDT and CDR2 YNNKEL come from the germline V gene (reference sequence). The CDR3 DNA sequence: TGTGCCAGCAGCCCTGGAGGACAGGGAGATAATTCACCCCTCCACTTT. The encoded protein is CASSPGGQGDNSPLHF.

This clone was seen a single time. This chain connects TRBV7-3 to TRBJ1-3; D is unclear. V was trimmed by 4 bases and J by 8 bases, leaving 12 bases between them. Germline V lookup: CDR1 SGHTA, CDR2 FQGTGA. CDR3 length equals 13 residues. The CDR3 DNA follows: TGTGCCAGCAGCTCCGGAGGAAGGGACACCATATATTTT. It yields the protein CASSSGGRDTIYF.

This chain links TRBV30 with TRBJ2-7; TRBD1 aligns across 7 bases. In germline, CDR1 is GTSNPN, CDR2 SVGIG (reference sequence). The V segment lost 8 bases and the J segment 2 bases; nucleotides outside the gene matches: 9. The CDR3 has 13 amino acids. CDR3 in DNA: TGTGCCCTGGAAGAGGGGACAGCCTACGAGCAGTACTTC. Translating gives CALEEGTAYEQYF.

The chain carries TRBV7-3 and TRBJ2-3; D might be TRBD1 (5 bases). Germline V CDR1 and CDR2: SGHTA, FQGTGA. The CDR3 runs 14 residues. The ends were cut back, 5 bases at V and 1 base at J, with 10 bases in the middle. In nucleotides, the CDR3 is TGTGCCAGCAGCCTCAGGGATGGCACAGATACGCAGTATTTT. It codes for CASSLRDGTDTQYF.

The chain has TRBV12-3 or TRBV12-4 and TRBJ1-1; D is undetermined. Trimming cost V 4 bases and J 3 bases, with 6 bases left between them. CDR3 length: 12 residues. The CDR3, as DNA: TGTGCCAGCAGTTCCTTGGACACTGAAGCTTTCTTT. It yields the protein CASSSLDTEAFF.